The rows below give T cell receptor beta chains drawn from one sample of a study of blood T cell repertoires in COVID-19. Produced via immunoSEQ multiplex PCR; TCRdb's table is partial and in-frame only. Seen here are about 230,000 clones, 83% observed once, and the top ten hold 7.4%. The specimen was peripheral blood. Receptors originate from a woman between 50 and 59 years old with acute or convalescent COVID-19. CDR3s include the opening cysteine and the closing phenylalanine or tryptophan. D genes are given only for firm matches. Size is stated for part of the rows, as once, few or many counts, or as a class when the clone is expanded.

j_call clone_size cdr3_length v_call d_call cdr3_aa cdr3_nt
TRBJ2-1 NA 13 TRBV2 TRBD1 CASSRTGHNEQFF TGTGCCAGCTCCCGGACAGGGCACAATGAGCAGTTCTTC
TRBJ1-2 NA 11 TRBV28 TRBD1 CASINRGGYTF TGTGCCAGCATCAACAGGGGTGGCTACACCTTC
TRBJ2-7 NA 15 TRBV3-1/TRBV3-2 NA CASSHRRDLSHEQYF TGTGCCAGCAGCCATAGGAGGGACTTGAGCCACGAGCAGTACTTC
TRBJ2-1 NA 14 TRBV2 TRBD2 CASSMTSGRNEQFF TGTGCCAGCAGTATGACTAGCGGGAGAAATGAGCAGTTCTTC
TRBJ1-2 NA 16 TRBV16 TRBD1 CASSQSGVAGGTGYTF TGTGCCAGCAGCCAATCCGGAGTGGCAGGGGGCACCGGCTACACCTTC
TRBJ2-1 NA 13 TRBV19 NA CASKGDHHNEQFF TGTGCCAGTAAGGGGGACCACCACAATGAGCAGTTCTTC
TRBJ1-2 once 14 TRBV6-2/TRBV6-3 NA CASSDRAGVYGYTF TGTGCCAGCAGTGATCGGGCGGGGGTCTATGGCTACACCTTC
TRBJ1-6 NA 17 TRBV19 NA CASRIQAAGTGGSPLHF TGTGCCAGTAGGATACAGGCGGCGGGAACCGGGGGTTCACCCCTCCACTTT
TRBJ2-1 few 11 TRBV20-1 NA CSATRQNEQFF TGCAGTGCTACCCGACAAAATGAGCAGTTCTTC
TRBJ2-7 NA 14 TRBV28 TRBD1 CASSLTGGRREQYF TGTGCCAGCAGTTTAACAGGGGGGCGGAGAGAGCAGTACTTC
TRBJ1-6 NA 14 TRBV30 TRBD1 CAWSDGTENSPLHF TGTGCCTGGAGTGATGGGACAGAAAATTCACCCCTCCACTTT
TRBJ2-5 NA 13 TRBV10-2 NA CASSRQIQETQYF TGCGCCAGCAGCCGACAGATCCAAGAGACCCAGTACTTC
TRBJ2-7 NA 13 TRBV6-6 TRBD2 CASGGLAGGEQYF TGTGCCAGCGGAGGGCTAGCGGGAGGCGAGCAGTACTTC
TRBJ2-7 NA 15 TRBV15 NA CATSRDRGESYEQYF TGTGCCACCAGCAGAGATCGGGGTGAGTCCTACGAGCAGTACTTC
TRBJ2-7 few 16 TRBV7-9 NA CASSYLELTGSHEQYF TGTGCCAGCAGCTACCTTGAATTAACAGGGTCCCACGAGCAGTACTTC
TRBJ2-7 NA 13 TRBV12-3/TRBV12-4 NA CASKASVAYEQYF TGTGCCAGCAAAGCTAGCGTAGCCTACGAGCAGTACTTC
TRBJ1-4 NA 11 TRBV10-2 NA CASSGRGSLFF TGCGCCAGCAGTGGGAGGGGTAGTCTGTTTTTT
TRBJ2-1 NA 15 TRBV19 TRBD2 CASTSQSGTSHEQFF TGTGCCAGTACATCACAGTCCGGGACTAGCCATGAGCAGTTCTTC
TRBJ1-1 NA 13 TRBV7-9 NA CASSYTGSTEAFF TGTGCCAGCAGCTACACAGGGTCCACTGAAGCTTTCTTT
TRBJ1-6 NA 15 TRBV4-2 NA CASSQDRGFNSPLHF TGTGCCAGCAGCCAAGACAGAGGGTTTAATTCACCCCTCCACTTT
TRBJ2-3 NA 17 TRBV19 TRBD1 CASSIPRGGTGSDTQYF TGTGCCAGTAGTATCCCACGTGGTGGGACAGGGTCAGATACGCAGTATTTT
TRBJ2-5 NA 14 TRBV5-1 TRBD1 CASSSGTGGETQYF TGCGCCAGCAGCTCCGGGACAGGGGGGGAGACCCAGTACTTC
TRBJ2-3 NA 15 TRBV3-1/TRBV3-2 TRBD1 CASSTTGGGTDTQYF TGTGCCAGCAGCACTACAGGGGGAGGCACAGATACGCAGTATTTT
TRBJ1-5 NA 17 TRBV7-6 NA CASRRPGAGYSNQPQHF TGTGCCAGCAGGCGACCAGGGGCGGGCTATAGCAATCAGCCCCAGCATTTT
TRBJ1-3 NA 16 TRBV5-4 TRBD1 CASSLNRGASGNTIYF TGTGCCAGCAGCTTGAACAGGGGGGCCTCTGGAAACACCATATATTTT
TRBJ2-3 once 13 TRBV19 TRBD1 CARGGQDTDTQYF TGTGCCAGAGGGGGACAGGACACAGATACGCAGTATTTT
TRBJ2-2 few 11 TRBV12-3/TRBV12-4 NA CAGRMAGELFF TGTGCCGGCCGTATGGCCGGGGAGCTGTTTTTT
TRBJ2-7 NA 13 TRBV6-6 NA CASSYVESYEQYF TGTGCCAGCAGTTACGTGGAGTCCTACGAGCAGTACTTC
TRBJ1-1 few 13 TRBV12-3/TRBV12-4 NA CASSFGGSRGAFF TGTGCCAGCAGTTTTGGCGGATCAAGGGGAGCTTTCTTT
TRBJ1-1 NA 15 TRBV27 NA CASSFSGAMNTEAFF TGTGCCAGCAGTTTTTCAGGGGCCATGAACACTGAAGCTTTCTTT
TRBJ2-5 NA 15 TRBV5-1 NA CASSSSRPAQETQYF TGCGCCAGCAGCTCTTCCAGGCCGGCGCAAGAGACCCAGTACTTC
TRBJ1-3 NA 15 TRBV19 NA CASRLKTGSGNTIYF TGTGCCAGTCGACTAAAAACAGGGTCTGGAAACACCATATATTTT
TRBJ2-2 NA 18 TRBV5-8 TRBD2 CASSHLPAVAGGTGELFF TGTGCCAGCAGTCACCTTCCCGCTGTCGCGGGAGGGACCGGGGAGCTGTTTTTT
TRBJ1-1 NA 15 TRBV19 NA CASSIEPGMNTEAFF TGTGCCAGTAGTATAGAGCCCGGTATGAACACTGAAGCTTTCTTT
TRBJ1-4 NA 20 TRBV27 TRBD1 CASRGGTGSYLDIGNEKLFF TGTGCCAGCAGGGGTGGGACAGGGAGCTACCTAGATATCGGGAATGAAAAACTGTTTTTT
TRBJ2-7 NA 15 TRBV3-1/TRBV3-2 TRBD1 CASSLRDRLFYEQYF TGTGCCAGCAGCCTCCGGGACAGGCTTTTCTACGAGCAGTACTTC
TRBJ2-2 NA 15 TRBV24-1 TRBD2 CATTSGRGFTGELFF TGTGCCACCACCAGCGGGAGAGGGTTCACCGGGGAGCTGTTTTTT
TRBJ2-3 few 13 TRBV29-1 NA CSVEARGTDTQYF TGCAGCGTTGAAGCCCGGGGCACAGATACGCAGTATTTT
TRBJ1-5 once 14 TRBV9 NA CASSGGDFNQPQHF TGTGCCAGCAGCGGAGGGGACTTCAATCAGCCCCAGCATTTT
TRBJ1-1 NA 14 TRBV5-1 NA CASSLGAGGTEAFF TGCGCCAGCAGCTTGGGGGCCGGGGGCACTGAAGCTTTCTTT
TRBJ2-3 NA 12 TRBV28 TRBD2 CASGGGTDTQYF TGTGCCAGTGGGGGGGGCACAGATACGCAGTATTTT
TRBJ1-1 NA 14 TRBV28 NA CASNPIGSGTEAFF TGTGCCAGTAACCCGATTGGGAGTGGCACTGAAGCTTTCTTT
TRBJ2-2 NA 16 TRBV28 NA CASGHQRGRDTGELFF TGTGCCAGCGGGCATCAAAGGGGGAGGGACACCGGGGAGCTGTTTTTT
TRBJ2-1 NA 14 TRBV11-2 TRBD2 CASSLRTSGNEQFF TGTGCCAGCAGCTTACGCACTAGCGGCAATGAGCAGTTCTTC
TRBJ1-1 few 13 TRBV5-5 NA CASSFQGNTEAFF TGTGCCAGCAGCTTTCAGGGTAATACTGAAGCTTTCTTT
TRBJ2-7 NA 16 TRBV5-4 NA CASSPVPTSRAVEQYF TGTGCCAGCAGCCCGGTTCCAACGAGCAGGGCGGTCGAGCAGTACTTC
TRBJ1-2 NA 12 TRBV6-5 NA CASRLGFMGYTF TGTGCCAGCAGGCTAGGTTTTATGGGCTACACCTTC
TRBJ1-2 NA 11 TRBV29-1 NA CSLSTLGGYTF TGCAGCCTCTCGACGTTGGGCGGCTACACCTTC
TRBJ2-7 once 11 TRBV20-1 NA CSAPRQYEQYF TGCAGTGCACCTCGACAGTACGAGCAGTACTTC
TRBJ2-7 NA 14 TRBV9 TRBD2 CASSVDGGEYEQYF TGTGCCAGCAGCGTAGACGGGGGGGAGTACGAGCAGTACTTC
TRBJ2-2 NA 15 TRBV3-1/TRBV3-2 TRBD2 CASSPGLEGTGELFF TGTGCCAGCAGTCCGGGACTAGAGGGGACCGGGGAGCTGTTTTTT
TRBJ2-3 NA 13 TRBV6-5 NA CASNRVGGDTQYF TGTGCCAGCAATAGGGTGGGAGGAGATACGCAGTATTTT
TRBJ1-2 NA 12 TRBV10-3 NA CAITQQGNGYTF TGTGCCATCACCCAACAGGGAAATGGCTACACCTTC